The 10 T cell receptor beta chains below all came from one sample that was sequenced in a study of identical twins. MiXCR, applied by TCRdb to the 5' RACE reads, yields one record per CDR3 protein. The sample holds some 230,000 distinct CDR3 sequences, about 6.7% seen once. This same sample was also taken into another study, of T cells expressing NK-cell markers.

The sequenced sample consisted of CD8+ T cells sorted from blood. Receptor source: a woman in her late teens or twenties in good health.

This chain joins TRBV6-1 and TRBJ1-1; 10 nucleotides agree with TRBD1. The CDR3 contains 15 residues. The germline V gene has CDR1 MNHNS and CDR2 SASEGT. Trimming removed 1 base from V and 2 bases from J; junction bases left unmatched: 1. The CDR3 sequence: CASSEGTGGNTEAFF. In nucleotides, the CDR3 is TGTGCCAGCAGTGAAGGGACAGGGGGTAACACTGAAGCTTTCTTT.

For this clonotype: At one end the junction does not follow the germline gene, possibly because of a read error. This chain joins TRBV7-7 and TRBJ2-3, with TRBD2 matching 11 bases. Germline-derived CDR1 and CDR2 are SSHAT and FNYEAQ (reference sequence). There are 16 residues in the CDR3. The CDR3 DNA reads as TGTGCTAGCAGCCCGATAGCGGGGGGGCTTAAAGATACGCAGTATTTT. Translating it yields CASSPIAGGLKDTQYF. The complete variable domain, with remaining parts taken from reference TRBV7-7 and TRBJ2-3, reads GAGVSQSPRYKVTKRGQDVTLRCDPISSHATLYWYQQALGQGPEFLTYFNYEAQPDKSGLPSDRFSAERPEGSISTLTIQRTEQRDSAMYRCASSPIAGGLKDTQYFGPGTRLTVL.

This clonotype was counted once. Its ends do not fully match the called genes, so a read error is possible. This chain uses TRBV23-1 with TRBJ1-6, with 7 nucleotides matching TRBD1. TRBV23-1 counts as an open reading frame of uncertain function. The CDR3 totals 16 residues. This CDR3 reads CASSQSKQGKNSPFHF. Here the CDR3 DNA reads TGCGCCAGCAGTCAATCGAAACAGGGGAAGAATTCACCCTTCCACTTT.

Only a few counts were recorded for this clonotype. J is TRBJ2-3 and V is TRBV4-2, with unresolved D. Between the trimmed V and J ends, which lost 0 bases and 3 bases, there was a span of 13 bases. Germline V CDR1 and CDR2: LGHNA, YNFKEQ. This CDR3 spans 16 amino acids. The CDR3 DNA reads TGTGCCAGCAGCCAAGATGATGGGCGAGTGACAGATACGCAGTATTTT. It translates to CASSQDDGRVTDTQYF.

This clonotype was counted at least ten times. The gene calls are TRBV27 and TRBJ2-5; TRBD2 aligns across 16 bases. The trim removed 5 bases at V and 5 bases at J, leaving 8 bases unmatched. CDR1 and CDR2 from the germline V gene are MNHEY and SMNVEV (reference sequence). CDR3 size: 17 residues. The CDR3 reads CASSPGLAGGLRETQYF. As DNA, the CDR3 is TGTGCCAGCAGTCCGGGACTAGCGGGAGGGCTGCGGGAGACCCAGTACTTC.

This clonotype was observed a few times. V is TRBV6-1 and J is TRBJ2-7; 7 nucleotides match TRBD1. Germline V lookup: CDR1 MNHNS, CDR2 SASEGT. After removal of 4 bases from V and 2 bases from J, the junction contained 8 bases not matched to a gene. The CDR3 contains 15 residues. Here the CDR3 DNA reads TGTGCCAGCAGTGCGGTCGGGACAGACCCCTACGAGCAGTACTTC. Translating it yields CASSAVGTDPYEQYF.

The chain links TRBV3-1 to TRBJ2-1; 12 positions agree with TRBD2. The germline V gene encodes CDR1 LGHDT and CDR2 YNNKEL (reference sequence). V was clipped by 11 bases and J by 7 bases; unmatched bases: 18. The CDR3 extends over 17 amino acids. This CDR3 reads CASCQDQQLAGGNEQFF. CDR3 DNA sequence: TGTGCCTCCTGCCAAGATCAACAACTAGCGGGGGGAAATGAGCAGTTCTTC.

This clonotype was counted many times. This chain joins TRBV12-3 or TRBV12-4 and TRBJ2-1, with D possibly being TRBD1 (5 bases). The CDR3 length is 13 residues. Trimming pared 1 base from V and 7 bases from J, leaving 8 bases between. The CDR3 DNA reads TGTGCCAGCAGTTTAGAAGGGGCGAATGAGCAGTTCTTC. Residues: CASSLEGANEQFF.

This clonotype was counted only a few times. V usage is TRBV27 and J usage is TRBJ2-7; 10 bases are a match to TRBD1. Germline-derived CDR1 and CDR2 are MNHEY and SMNVEV (reference sequence). V dropped 5 bases and J dropped 0; count of bases not matched to a gene: 10. CDR3 length: 17 amino acids. CDR3 DNA sequence: TGTGCCAGCAGTAGGCCCCCGGGACAGGGGAGCTCCTACGAGCAGTACTTC. This sequence encodes CASSRPPGQGSSYEQYF.

This clonotype showed up just a few times. The chain recombines TRBV10-2 with TRBJ2-5, with D possibly being TRBD1 (5 bases). Germline CDR1 and CDR2: WSHSY and SAAADI. Trimming cost V 6 bases and J 3 bases, with 8 bases left between them. This CDR3 has 12 residues. CDR3 bases: TGCGCCAGCAGAGACAGCGAAGAGACCCAGTACTTC. Residues: CASRDSEETQYF.